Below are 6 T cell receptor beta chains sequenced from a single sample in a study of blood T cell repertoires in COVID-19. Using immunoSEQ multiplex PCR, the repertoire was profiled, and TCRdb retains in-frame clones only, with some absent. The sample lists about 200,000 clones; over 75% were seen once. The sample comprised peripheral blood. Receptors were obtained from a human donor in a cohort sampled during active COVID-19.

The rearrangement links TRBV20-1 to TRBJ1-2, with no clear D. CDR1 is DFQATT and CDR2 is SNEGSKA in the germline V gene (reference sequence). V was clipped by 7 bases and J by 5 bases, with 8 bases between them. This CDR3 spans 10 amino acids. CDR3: CSVIGYGYTF. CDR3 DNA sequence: TGCAGTGTTATCGGGTATGGCTACACCTTC.

CDR3 DNA: TGTGCCAGCAGCCAAGCAGGGGGTAGTCAGCCCCAGCATTTT. Its protein is CASSQAGGSQPQHF. The rearrangement joins TRBV3-1 (or the pseudogene TRBV3-2) to TRBJ1-5, with TRBD1 identical over 7 bases. Germline-derived CDR1 and CDR2 are LGHDT and YNNKEL (reference sequence). The CDR3 covers 14 residues. V dropped 1 base and J dropped 6; count of bases not matched to a gene: 3.

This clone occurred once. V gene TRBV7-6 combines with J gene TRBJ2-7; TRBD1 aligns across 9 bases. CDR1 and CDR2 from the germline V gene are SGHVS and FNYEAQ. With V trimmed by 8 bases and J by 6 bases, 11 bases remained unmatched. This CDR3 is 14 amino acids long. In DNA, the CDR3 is TGTGCCAGCCGTATAGGGACAGGGTCGTCCGAGCAGTACTTC. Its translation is CASRIGTGSSEQYF.

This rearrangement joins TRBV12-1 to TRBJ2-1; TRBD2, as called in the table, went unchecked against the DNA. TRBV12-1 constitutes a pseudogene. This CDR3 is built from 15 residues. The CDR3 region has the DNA TGTGCCAGCAGCTTAGGACTAGCGGGATACAATGAGCAGTTCTTC. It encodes CASSLGLAGYNEQFF.

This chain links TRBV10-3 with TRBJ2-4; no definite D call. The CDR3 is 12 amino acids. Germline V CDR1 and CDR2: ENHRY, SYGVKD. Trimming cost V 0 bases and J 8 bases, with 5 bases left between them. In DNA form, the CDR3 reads TGTGCCATCAGTGAGTCTTACTACATTCAGTACTTC. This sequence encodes CAISESYYIQYF.

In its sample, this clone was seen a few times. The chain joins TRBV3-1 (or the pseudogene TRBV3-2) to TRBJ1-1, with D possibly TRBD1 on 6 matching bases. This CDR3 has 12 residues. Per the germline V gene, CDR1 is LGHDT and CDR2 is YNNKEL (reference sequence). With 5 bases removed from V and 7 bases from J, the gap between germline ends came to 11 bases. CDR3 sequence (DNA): TGTGCCAGCAGCAACGGACAGCGTGAAGCTTTCTTT. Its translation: CASSNGQREAFF.